What follows are 2 T cell receptor beta chains derived from one specimen sequenced in a study of identical twins. Each CDR3 protein gets one entry after TCRdb re-called the 5' RACE reads with MiXCR. The top ten clones hold around 1.6% of a sample with about 890,000 distinct CDR3 sequences, roughly an eighth of them seen once. A further study also used this sample, focusing on yellow fever vaccine responses in identical twins.

Material for sequencing was PBMCs. The receptors derive from a woman between 18 and 29 years old in good health.

The J gene is TRBJ2-1, the V gene TRBV29-1, with 10 bases fitting TRBD2. CDR1 is SQVTM and CDR2 is ANQGSEA in the germline V gene. The CDR3 extends over 14 amino acids. J gave up 5 bases and V 8 bases, and 9 bases lay outside the gene matches. The CDR3 sequence is CSFKRGGLHNEQFF. The DNA of the CDR3 is TGCAGCTTTAAGCGGGGGGGCCTGCACAATGAGCAGTTCTTC.

This clonotype was picked up a small number of times. V is TRBV20-1 and J is TRBJ2-3; maybe TRBD2 (5 bases). The V end lost 1 base, the J end lost 3 bases, and 14 bases lay between the germline ends. The CDR3 is 15 amino acids. Looked up from germline, CDR1 is DFQATT and CDR2 is SNEGSKA (reference sequence). The CDR3 region has the DNA TGCAGTGCTAGAGTTTCGCGGGTTTCTACAGATACGCAGTATTTT. Amino acid sequence: CSARVSRVSTDTQYF.